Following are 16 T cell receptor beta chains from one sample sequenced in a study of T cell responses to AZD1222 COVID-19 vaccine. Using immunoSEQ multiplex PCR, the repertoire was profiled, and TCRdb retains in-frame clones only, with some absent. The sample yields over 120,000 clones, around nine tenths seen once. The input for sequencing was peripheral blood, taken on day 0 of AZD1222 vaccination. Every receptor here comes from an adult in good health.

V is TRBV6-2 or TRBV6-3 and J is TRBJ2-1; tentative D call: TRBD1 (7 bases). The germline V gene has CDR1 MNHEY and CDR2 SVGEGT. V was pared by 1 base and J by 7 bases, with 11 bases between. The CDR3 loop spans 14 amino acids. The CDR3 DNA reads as TGTGCCAGCAGTTACTTTCAGGGGGGAAATGAGCAGTTCTTC. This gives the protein CASSYFQGGNEQFF.

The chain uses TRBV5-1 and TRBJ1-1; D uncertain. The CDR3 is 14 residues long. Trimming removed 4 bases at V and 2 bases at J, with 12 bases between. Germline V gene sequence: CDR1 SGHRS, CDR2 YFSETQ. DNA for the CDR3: TGCGCCAGCAGCCCGACCGGCAAAAACACTGAAGCTTTCTTT. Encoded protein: CASSPTGKNTEAFF.

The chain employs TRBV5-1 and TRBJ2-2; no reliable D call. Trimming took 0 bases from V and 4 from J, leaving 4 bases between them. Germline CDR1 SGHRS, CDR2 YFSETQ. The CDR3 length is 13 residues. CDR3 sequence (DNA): TGCGCCAGCAGCTTGGTGGGCACCGGGGAGCTGTTTTTT. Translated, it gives CASSLVGTGELFF.

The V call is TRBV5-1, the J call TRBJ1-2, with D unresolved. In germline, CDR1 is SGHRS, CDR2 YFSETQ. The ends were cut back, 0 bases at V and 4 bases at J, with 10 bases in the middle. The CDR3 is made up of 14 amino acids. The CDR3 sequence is CASSLEVRVYGYTF. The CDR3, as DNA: TGCGCCAGCAGCTTGGAGGTGCGGGTCTATGGCTACACCTTC.

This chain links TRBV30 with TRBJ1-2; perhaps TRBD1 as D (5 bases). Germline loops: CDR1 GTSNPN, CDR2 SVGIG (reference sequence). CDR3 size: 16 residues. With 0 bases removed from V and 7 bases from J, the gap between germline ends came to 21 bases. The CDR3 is CAWSVLPTQGYGGYTF. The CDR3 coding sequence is TGTGCCTGGAGTGTACTGCCGACCCAGGGTTACGGTGGCTACACCTTC.

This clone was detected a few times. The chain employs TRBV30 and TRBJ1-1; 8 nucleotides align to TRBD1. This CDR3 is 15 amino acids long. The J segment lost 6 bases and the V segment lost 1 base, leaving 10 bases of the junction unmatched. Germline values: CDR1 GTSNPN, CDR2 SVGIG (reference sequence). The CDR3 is CAWSAQGAGIPEAFF. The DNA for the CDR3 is TGTGCCTGGAGTGCCCAGGGGGCAGGTATCCCTGAAGCTTTCTTT.

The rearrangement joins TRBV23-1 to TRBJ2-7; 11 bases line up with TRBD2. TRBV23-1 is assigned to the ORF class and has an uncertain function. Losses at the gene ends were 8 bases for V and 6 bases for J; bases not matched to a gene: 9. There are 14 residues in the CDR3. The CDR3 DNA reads TGCGCCAGCCTCTGGACTAGCGGGTGCGCCGAGCAGTACTTC. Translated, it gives CASLWTSGCAEQYF.

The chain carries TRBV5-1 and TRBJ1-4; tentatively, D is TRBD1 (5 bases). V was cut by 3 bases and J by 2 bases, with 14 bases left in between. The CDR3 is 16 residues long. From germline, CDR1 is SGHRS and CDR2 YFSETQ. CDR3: CASSSDPGPTNEKLFF. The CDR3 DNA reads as TGCGCCAGCAGCTCAGATCCGGGACCGACTAATGAAAAACTGTTTTTT.

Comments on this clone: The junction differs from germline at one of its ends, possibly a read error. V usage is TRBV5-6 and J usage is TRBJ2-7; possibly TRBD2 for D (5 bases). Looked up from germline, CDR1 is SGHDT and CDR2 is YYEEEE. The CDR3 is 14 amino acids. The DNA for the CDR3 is TGTGCCAGCAGCTTGAGGAGAGGGAATCACAAGAGGGTCTTC. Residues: CASSLRRGNHKRVF.

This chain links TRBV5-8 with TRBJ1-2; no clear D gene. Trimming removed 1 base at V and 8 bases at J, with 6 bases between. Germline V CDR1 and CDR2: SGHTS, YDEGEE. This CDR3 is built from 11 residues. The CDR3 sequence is CASSLYRGYTF. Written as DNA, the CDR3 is TGTGCCAGCAGCTTGTACCGCGGCTACACCTTC. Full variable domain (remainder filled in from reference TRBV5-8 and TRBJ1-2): EAGVTQSPTHLIKTRGQQATLRCSPISGHTSVYWYQQALGLGLQFLLWYDEGEERNRGNFPPRFSGRQFPNYSSELNVNALELEDSALYLCASSLYRGYTFGSGTRLTVV.

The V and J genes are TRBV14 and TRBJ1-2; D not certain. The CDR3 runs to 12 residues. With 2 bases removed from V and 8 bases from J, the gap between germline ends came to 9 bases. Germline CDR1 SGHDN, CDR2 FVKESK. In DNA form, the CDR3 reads TGTGCCAGCAGCCAAATTTTATGGGGCTACACCTTC. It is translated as CASSQILWGYTF.

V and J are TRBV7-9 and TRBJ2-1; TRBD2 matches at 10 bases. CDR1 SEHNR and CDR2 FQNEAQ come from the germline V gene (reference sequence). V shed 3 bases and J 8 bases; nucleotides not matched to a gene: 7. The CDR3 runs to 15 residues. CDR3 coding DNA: TGTGCCAGCAGCTTGGATCCTAGCGGGAGTGATGAGCAGTTCTTC. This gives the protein CASSLDPSGSDEQFF.

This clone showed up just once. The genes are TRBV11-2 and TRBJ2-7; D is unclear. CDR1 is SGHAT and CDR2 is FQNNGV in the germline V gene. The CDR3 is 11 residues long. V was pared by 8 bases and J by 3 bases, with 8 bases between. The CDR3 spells CASFSGYEQYF. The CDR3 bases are TGTGCCAGCTTCTCGGGCTACGAGCAGTACTTC. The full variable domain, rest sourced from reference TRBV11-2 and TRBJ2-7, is EAGVAQSPRYKIIEKRQSVAFWCNPISGHATLYWYQQILGQGPKLLIQFQNNGVVDDSQLPKDRFSAERLKGVDSTLKIQPAKLEDSAVYLCASFSGYEQYFGPGTRLTVT.

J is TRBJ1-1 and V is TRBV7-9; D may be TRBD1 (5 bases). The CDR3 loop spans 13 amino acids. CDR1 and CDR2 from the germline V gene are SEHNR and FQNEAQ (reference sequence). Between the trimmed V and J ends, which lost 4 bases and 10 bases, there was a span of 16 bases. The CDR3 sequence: CASSSTGGGTAFF. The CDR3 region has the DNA TGTGCCAGCAGCTCCACAGGTGGGGGGACAGCTTTCTTT. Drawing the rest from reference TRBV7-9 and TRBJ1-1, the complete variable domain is DTGVSQNPRHKITKRGQNVTFRCDPISEHNRLYWYRQTLGQGPEFLTYFQNEAQLEKSRLLSDRFSAERPKGSFSTLEIQRTEQGDSAMYLCASSSTGGGTAFFGQGTRLTVV.

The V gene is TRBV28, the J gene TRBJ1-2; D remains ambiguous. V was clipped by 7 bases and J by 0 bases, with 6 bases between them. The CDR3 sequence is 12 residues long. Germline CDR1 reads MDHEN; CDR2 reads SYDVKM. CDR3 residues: CASTPSNYGYTF. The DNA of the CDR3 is TGTGCCAGCACCCCCTCTAACTATGGCTACACCTTC.

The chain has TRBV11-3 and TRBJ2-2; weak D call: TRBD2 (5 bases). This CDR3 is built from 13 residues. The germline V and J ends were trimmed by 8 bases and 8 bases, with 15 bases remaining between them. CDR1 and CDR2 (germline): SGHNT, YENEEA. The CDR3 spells CASSYRRGGELFF. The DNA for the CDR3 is TGTGCCAGCTCCTACCGCCGGGGTGGGGAGCTGTTTTTT.